One and the same sample provided the 15 T cell receptor beta chains below, sequenced in a study of cytomegalovirus exposure and HLA in healthy donors. PCR involved 60 Vbeta and 13 Jbeta primers. Only in-frame clones appear in the TCRdb table, and some are missing; sequencing was by immunoSEQ multiplex PCR. The table shows about 170,000 clones, with 80% to 85% occurring only once. The sample consisted of PBMCs. The receptor set was obtained from a boy younger than 10 in good health and CMV-seronegative.

This chain links TRBV5-6 with TRBJ1-2; the match to TRBD1 covers 7 bases. The ends lost 3 bases at V and 3 bases at J; junction bases unmatched: 2. Germline-derived CDR1 and CDR2 are SGHDT and YYEEEE. CDR3 length: 13 residues. The CDR3 loop reads CASSWGQHYGYTF. As DNA, the CDR3 is TGTGCCAGCAGCTGGGGACAGCACTATGGCTACACCTTC. Together with reference TRBV5-6 and TRBJ1-2, the CDR3 gives the full variable domain: DAGVTQSPTHLIKTRGQQVTLRCSPKSGHDTVSWYQQALGQGPQFIFQYYEEEERQRGNFPDRFSGHQFPNYSSELNVNALLLGDSALYLCASSWGQHYGYTFGSGTRLTVV.

This clone was found a few times. The J gene is TRBJ1-5, the V gene TRBV6-1, with D unclear. This CDR3 comprises 14 residues. Germline V CDR1 and CDR2: MNHNS, SASEGT. Trimming took 5 bases from V and 0 from J, leaving 8 bases between them. For the CDR3, the DNA is TGTGCCAGCAGTCTCCTTTATAGCAATCAGCCCCAGCATTTT. It specifies CASSLLYSNQPQHF.

The genes are TRBV21-1 and TRBJ2-7; TRBD1 was called by the table and not checked on the DNA. TRBV21-1 is a pseudogene locus. CDR3 length equals 15 residues. CDR3 DNA: TGTGCCAGCAGAACAGGACAGTACTTCTCCTACGAGCAGTACGTC. Translating it yields CASRTGQYFSYEQYV.

The chain has TRBV11-3 and TRBJ2-7; 7 bases agree with TRBD1. CDR1 and CDR2 from the germline V gene are SGHNT and YENEEA. V was clipped by 2 bases and J by 6 bases; unmatched bases: 1. The CDR3 consists of 12 residues. The chain's CDR3 is CASSLKGAEQYF. The DNA of the CDR3 is TGTGCCAGCAGCTTAAAGGGGGCCGAGCAGTACTTC.

The rearrangement uses TRBV30 and TRBJ1-2; D remains ambiguous. Germline CDR1 and CDR2: GTSNPN and SVGIG (reference sequence). CDR3 size: 13 residues. Deletions cut 1 base from V and 4 bases from J, with 10 bases between. CDR3 residues: CAWSAFLPYGYTF. CDR3 coding DNA: TGTGCCTGGAGTGCGTTTCTTCCCTATGGCTACACCTTC.

V gene TRBV30 combines with J gene TRBJ2-1; TRBD1 is a possible D gene (5 bases). From germline, CDR1 is GTSNPN and CDR2 SVGIG (reference sequence). Trimming stripped 3 bases from V and 9 bases from J, with 21 bases between. CDR3 length: 15 residues. The CDR3 protein is CAWRTGAQGGVEQFF. The CDR3 DNA follows: TGTGCCTGGAGAACTGGGGCGCAGGGTGGGGTTGAGCAGTTCTTC.

This chain links TRBV7-9 with TRBJ2-2; D perhaps matches TRBD1 (5 bases). Trimming took off 5 bases at V and 3 bases at J, with 13 bases between the two ends. This CDR3 has 15 residues. CDR1 and CDR2 (germline): SEHNR, FQNEAQ (reference sequence). The CDR3 spells CASSPQGHHTGELFF. In DNA, the CDR3 is TGTGCCAGCAGCCCCCAGGGTCACCACACCGGGGAGCTGTTTTTT. Variable domain in full (rest from reference TRBV7-9 and TRBJ2-2): DTGVSQNPRHKITKRGQNVTFRCDPISEHNRLYWYRQTLGQGPEFLTYFQNEAQLEKSRLLSDRFSAERPKGSFSTLEIQRTEQGDSAMYLCASSPQGHHTGELFFGEGSRLTVL.

The V gene is TRBV5-6, the J gene TRBJ1-1; D gene uncertain. Germline values: CDR1 SGHDT, CDR2 YYEEEE. The CDR3 is 14 residues long. V was trimmed by 0 bases and J by 4 bases, leaving 10 bases between them. CDR3 in DNA: TGTGCCAGCAGCTTGGACCTTACACCCACTGAAGCTTTCTTT. Amino acids: CASSLDLTPTEAFF. The full variable domain, with the rest looked up from reference TRBV5-6 and TRBJ1-1, is DAGVTQSPTHLIKTRGQQVTLRCSPKSGHDTVSWYQQALGQGPQFIFQYYEEEERQRGNFPDRFSGHQFPNYSSELNVNALLLGDSALYLCASSLDLTPTEAFFGQGTRLTVV.

The V and J genes are TRBV7-2 and TRBJ1-1, with TRBD1 as a possible D gene (5 bases). This CDR3 spans 15 amino acids. Germline-derived CDR1 and CDR2 are SGHTA and FQGNSA. With 5 bases removed from V and 1 base from J, the gap between germline ends came to 14 bases. CDR3 in amino acids: CASSQGVPGNTEAFF. The CDR3 DNA reads as TGTGCCAGCAGCCAAGGGGTCCCCGGGAACACTGAAGCTTTCTTT.

J is TRBJ1-2 and V is TRBV30, with TRBD1 matching 10 bases. Looked up from germline, CDR1 is GTSNPN and CDR2 is SVGIG (reference sequence). Trimming cost V 5 bases and J 2 bases; bases outside gene matches: 5. CDR3 length: 14 amino acids. Here the CDR3 DNA reads TGTGCCTGGGTCGGGACAGGGGACAACTATGGCTACACCTTC. Protein sequence: CAWVGTGDNYGYTF. Filled out from reference TRBV30 and TRBJ1-2, the complete variable domain reads SQTIHQWPATLVQPVGSPLSLECTVEGTSNPNLYWYRQAAGRGLQLLFYSVGIGQISSEVPQNLSASRPQDRQFILSSKKLLLSDSGFYLCAWVGTGDNYGYTFGSGTRLTVV.

The chain employs TRBV5-1 and TRBJ2-7; 13 nucleotides align to TRBD2. This CDR3 has 16 amino acids. Germline loops: CDR1 SGHRS, CDR2 YFSETQ. V lost 3 bases to trimming and J lost 6 bases; unmatched junction nucleotides: 9. CDR3: CASSSTSGREGGEQYF. DNA of the CDR3: TGCGCCAGCAGCTCCACTAGCGGGAGGGAGGGAGGCGAGCAGTACTTC.

Comment on this clone: Other DNA sequences in the same sample also yield this CDR3. The rearrangement uses TRBV9 and TRBJ2-6; D might be TRBD2 (5 bases). The CDR3 covers 15 residues. Germline-derived CDR1 and CDR2 are SGDLS and YYNGEE. V was clipped by 4 bases and J by 4 bases, with 12 bases between them. CDR3 nucleotide sequence: TGTGCCAGCAGCCCTAGAGGGTCCGGGGCCAACGTCCTGACTTTC. Translated, it gives CASSPRGSGANVLTF.

This chain joins TRBV19 and TRBJ1-4; D is perhaps TRBD1 (6 bases). V was trimmed by 7 bases and J by 6 bases, leaving 15 bases between them. CDR3 size: 14 residues. Germline loops: CDR1 LNHDA, CDR2 SQIVND (reference sequence). The CDR3 DNA sequence: TGTGCCAGTAACCCACAGGGTTTGGATGAAAAACTGTTTTTT. Encoded protein: CASNPQGLDEKLFF.

V and J are TRBV7-6 and TRBJ1-2; D possibly corresponds to TRBD1 (5 bases). This CDR3 spans 15 amino acids. Germline CDR1 is SGHVS and CDR2 is FNYEAQ. V lost 0 bases and J 5 bases, leaving 13 bases between the germline ends. This CDR3 is CASSLASGTDYGYTF. CDR3 nucleotide sequence: TGTGCCAGCAGCTTAGCCTCCGGGACTGATTATGGCTACACCTTC.

This clone came up a few times. The rearrangement joins TRBV30 to TRBJ1-2; D not certain. The CDR3 extends over 12 amino acids. Trimming cost V 6 bases and J 8 bases, with 16 bases left between them. Germline V gene data show CDR1 as GTSNPN and CDR2 as SVGIG (reference sequence). CDR3 in amino acids: CACQLEAKGYTF. The CDR3 DNA reads as TGTGCCTGTCAATTAGAGGCCAAGGGCTACACCTTC.